This T cell receptor (beta chain) was retrieved from a study of cytomegalovirus exposure and HLA in healthy donors. General study results and limits: Cytomegalovirus status, reportedly, was diagnosed with high specificity and sensitivity by the classifier.

Germline V gene lookup returns CDR1 MNHEY and CDR2 SVGAGI. The CDR3 contains 16 residues. Losses at the gene ends were 2 bases for V and 5 bases for J; bases not matched to a gene: 12. The primer mix had 60 Vbeta and 13 Jbeta primers. Only in-frame clones appear in the TCRdb table, and some are missing; sequencing was by immunoSEQ multiplex PCR. This table holds about 130,000 clones, 75% to 90% found once. A few counts support this clone. The target antigen is unknown. The sequenced sample was PBMCs. The TCR originated in a man aged 25-45 years in good health and CMV-seronegative. The rearrangement joins TRBV6-5 to TRBJ2-7, with TRBD2 matching over 7 bases. In nucleotides, the CDR3 is TGTGCCAGCAGTTACGACTACCGCGGGAGTTCGCACGAGCAGTACTTC. It is translated as CASSYDYRGSSHEQYF.